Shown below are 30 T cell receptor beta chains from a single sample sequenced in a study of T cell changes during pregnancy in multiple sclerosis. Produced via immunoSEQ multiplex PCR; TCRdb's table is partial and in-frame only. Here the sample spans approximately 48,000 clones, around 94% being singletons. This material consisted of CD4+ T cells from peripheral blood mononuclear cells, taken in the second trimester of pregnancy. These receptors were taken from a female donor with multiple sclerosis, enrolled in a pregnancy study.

The CDR3 protein is CSAPTGGKYGYTF. DNA for the CDR3: TGCAGCGCCCCCACAGGGGGAAAGTATGGCTACACCTTC. The chain employs TRBV29-1 and TRBJ1-2; 8 bases match TRBD1. The CDR3 runs 13 residues. Germline V gene data show CDR1 as SQVTM and CDR2 as ANQGSEA. With V trimmed by 7 bases and J by 5 bases, 9 bases remained unmatched.

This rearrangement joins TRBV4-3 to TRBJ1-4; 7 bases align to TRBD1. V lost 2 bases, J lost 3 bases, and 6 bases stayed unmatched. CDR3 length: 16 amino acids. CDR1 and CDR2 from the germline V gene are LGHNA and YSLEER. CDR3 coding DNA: TGCGCCAGCAGCCAATTTCCCGGGACAGCTAATGAAAAACTGTTTTTT. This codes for CASSQFPGTANEKLFF.

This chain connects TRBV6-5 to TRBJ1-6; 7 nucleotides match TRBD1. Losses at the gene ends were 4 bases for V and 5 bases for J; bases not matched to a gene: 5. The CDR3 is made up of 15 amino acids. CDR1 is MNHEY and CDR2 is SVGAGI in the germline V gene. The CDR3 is CASSWTGPDNSPLHF. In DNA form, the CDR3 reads TGTGCCAGCAGTTGGACAGGTCCCGATAATTCACCCCTCCACTTT.

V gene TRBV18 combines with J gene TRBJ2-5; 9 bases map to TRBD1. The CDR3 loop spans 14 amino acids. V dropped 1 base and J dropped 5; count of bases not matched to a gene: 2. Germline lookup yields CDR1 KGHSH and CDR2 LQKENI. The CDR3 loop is CASSPLGQGETQYF. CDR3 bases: TGTGCCAGCTCACCACTAGGACAGGGGGAGACCCAGTACTTC.

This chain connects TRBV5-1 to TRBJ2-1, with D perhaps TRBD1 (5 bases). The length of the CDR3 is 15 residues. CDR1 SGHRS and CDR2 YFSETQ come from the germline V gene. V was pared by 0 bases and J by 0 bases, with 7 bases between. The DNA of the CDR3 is TGCGCCAGCAGCTTGGGCGGACACTCCTACAATGAGCAGTTCTTC. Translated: CASSLGGHSYNEQFF.

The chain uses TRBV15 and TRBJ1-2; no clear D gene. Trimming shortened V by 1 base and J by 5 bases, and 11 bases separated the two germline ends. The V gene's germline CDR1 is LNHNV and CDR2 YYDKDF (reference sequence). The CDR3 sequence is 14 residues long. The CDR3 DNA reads TGTGCCACCAGCAGAGGCGGGCCACCTTATGGCTACACCTTC. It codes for CATSRGGPPYGYTF.

As DNA, the CDR3 is TGCGCCAGCAGCCAAAAGGCCCTAGGGGCGGGGGCCACAGATACGCAGTATTTT. Residues: CASSQKALGAGATDTQYF. The chain recombines TRBV4-3 with TRBJ2-3; D is perhaps TRBD2 (7 bases). This CDR3 region has 18 residues. CDR1 LGHNA and CDR2 YSLEER come from the germline V gene. V lost 2 bases and J lost 2, with 20 bases in between.

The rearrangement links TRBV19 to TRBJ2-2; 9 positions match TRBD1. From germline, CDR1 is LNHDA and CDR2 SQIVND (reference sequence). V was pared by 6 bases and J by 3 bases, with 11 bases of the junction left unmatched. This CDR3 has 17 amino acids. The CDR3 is CASSPVMGTGYTGELFF. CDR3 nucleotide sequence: TGTGCCAGTAGCCCGGTAATGGGGACAGGGTACACCGGGGAGCTGTTTTTT.

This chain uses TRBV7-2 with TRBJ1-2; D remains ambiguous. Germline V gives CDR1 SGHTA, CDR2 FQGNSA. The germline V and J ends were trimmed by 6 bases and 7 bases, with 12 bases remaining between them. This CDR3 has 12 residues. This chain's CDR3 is CASRSRLGGYTF. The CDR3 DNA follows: TGTGCCAGCAGGTCTAGACTAGGTGGCTACACCTTC.

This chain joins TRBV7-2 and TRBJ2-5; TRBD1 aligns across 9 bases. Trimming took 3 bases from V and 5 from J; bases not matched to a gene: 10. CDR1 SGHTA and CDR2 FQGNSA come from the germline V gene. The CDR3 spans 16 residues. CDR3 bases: TGTGCCAGCAGCTTCCCAGGGACAGGGAGGGATGAGACCCAGTACTTC. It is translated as CASSFPGTGRDETQYF.

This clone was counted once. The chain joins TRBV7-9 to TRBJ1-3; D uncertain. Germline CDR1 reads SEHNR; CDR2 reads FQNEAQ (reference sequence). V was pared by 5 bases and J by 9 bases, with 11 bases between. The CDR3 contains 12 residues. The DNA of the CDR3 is TGTGCCAGCAGCACGGGTGCCTTCACCATATATTTT. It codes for CASSTGAFTIYF.

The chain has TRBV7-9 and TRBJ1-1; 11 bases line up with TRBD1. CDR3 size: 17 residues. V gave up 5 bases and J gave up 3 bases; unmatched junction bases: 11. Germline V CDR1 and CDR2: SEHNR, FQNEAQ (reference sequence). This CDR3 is CASSIRTGGRIYTEAFF. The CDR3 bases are TGTGCCAGCAGCATCCGGACAGGGGGCCGGATATACACTGAAGCTTTCTTT.

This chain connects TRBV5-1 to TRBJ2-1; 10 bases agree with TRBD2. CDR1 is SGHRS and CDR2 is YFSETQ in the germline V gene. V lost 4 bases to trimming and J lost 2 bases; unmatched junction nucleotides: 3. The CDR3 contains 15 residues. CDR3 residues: CASSLAGVTYNEQFF. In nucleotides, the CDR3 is TGCGCCAGCAGCCTAGCGGGGGTGACCTACAATGAGCAGTTCTTC.

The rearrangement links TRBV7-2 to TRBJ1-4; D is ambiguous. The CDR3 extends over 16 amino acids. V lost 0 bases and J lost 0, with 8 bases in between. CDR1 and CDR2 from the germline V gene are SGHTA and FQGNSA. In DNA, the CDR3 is TGTGCCAGCAGCTTAGCTGGAGGTTCAACTAATGAAAAACTGTTTTTT. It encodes CASSLAGGSTNEKLFF.

The CDR3 sequence is CASSQALTSGEDEQFF. The CDR3 DNA follows: TGCGCCAGCAGCCAGGCATTAACTAGCGGGGAGGATGAGCAGTTCTTC. The chain recombines TRBV4-3 with TRBJ2-1; 10 bases are shared with TRBD2. The ends lost 3 bases at V and 8 bases at J; junction bases unmatched: 10. CDR3 length: 16 residues. The V gene's germline CDR1 is LGHNA and CDR2 YSLEER.

This CDR3 is CASSRGLGRGPNTEAFF. DNA for the CDR3: TGTGCCAGCAGCCGTGGACTTGGGAGGGGCCCGAACACTGAAGCTTTCTTT. The chain recombines TRBV9 with TRBJ1-1, with D perhaps TRBD1 (5 bases). Per the germline V gene, CDR1 is SGDLS and CDR2 is YYNGEE. Between the trimmed V and J ends, which lost 4 bases and 1 base, there was a span of 20 bases. The CDR3 totals 17 residues.

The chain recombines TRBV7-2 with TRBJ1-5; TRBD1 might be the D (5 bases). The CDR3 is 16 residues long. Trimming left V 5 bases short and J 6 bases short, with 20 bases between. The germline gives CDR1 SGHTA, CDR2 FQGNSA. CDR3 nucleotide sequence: TGTGCCAGCAGCGAACAACATCGTCAGGGTGGTCAGCCCCAGCATTTT. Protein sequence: CASSEQHRQGGQPQHF.

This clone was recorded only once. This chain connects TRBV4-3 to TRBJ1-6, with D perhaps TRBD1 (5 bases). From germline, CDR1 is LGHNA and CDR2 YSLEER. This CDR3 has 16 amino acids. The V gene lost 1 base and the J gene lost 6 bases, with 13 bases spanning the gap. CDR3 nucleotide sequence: TGCGCCAGCAGCCAAGGCCTCGTGGGGGGTAATTCACCCCTCCACTTT. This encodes CASSQGLVGGNSPLHF.

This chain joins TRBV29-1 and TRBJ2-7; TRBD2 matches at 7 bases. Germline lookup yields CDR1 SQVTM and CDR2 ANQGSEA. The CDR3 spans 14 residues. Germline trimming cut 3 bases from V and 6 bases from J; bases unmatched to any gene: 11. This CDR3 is CSVDAREGLGEQYF. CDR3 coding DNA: TGCAGCGTTGACGCCAGGGAGGGCCTTGGCGAGCAGTACTTC.

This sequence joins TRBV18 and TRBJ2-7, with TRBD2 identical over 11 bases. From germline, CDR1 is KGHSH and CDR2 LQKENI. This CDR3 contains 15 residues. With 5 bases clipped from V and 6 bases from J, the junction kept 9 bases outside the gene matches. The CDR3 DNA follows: TGTGCCAGCTCAAGATCGACTAGCGGGACGGGCGAGCAGTACTTC. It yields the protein CASSRSTSGTGEQYF.

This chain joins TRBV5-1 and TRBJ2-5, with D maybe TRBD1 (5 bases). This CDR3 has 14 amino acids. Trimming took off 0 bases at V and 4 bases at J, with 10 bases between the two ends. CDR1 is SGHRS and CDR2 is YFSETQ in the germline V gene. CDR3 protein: CASSLGRDRETQYF. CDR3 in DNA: TGCGCCAGCAGCTTGGGCAGGGATAGAGAGACCCAGTACTTC.

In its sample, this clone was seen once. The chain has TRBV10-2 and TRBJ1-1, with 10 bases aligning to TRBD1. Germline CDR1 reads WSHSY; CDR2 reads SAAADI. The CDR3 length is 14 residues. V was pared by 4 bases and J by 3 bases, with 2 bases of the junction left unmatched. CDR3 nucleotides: TGCGCCAGCAGTGGACAGGGGGCTTACACTGAAGCTTTCTTT. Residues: CASSGQGAYTEAFF.

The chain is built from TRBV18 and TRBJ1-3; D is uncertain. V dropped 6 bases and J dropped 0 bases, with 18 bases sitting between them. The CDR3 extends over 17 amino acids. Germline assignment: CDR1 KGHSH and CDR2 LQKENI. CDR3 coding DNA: TGTGCCAGCTCCCCTCGGGGAGGAGCCGACTCTGGAAACACCATATATTTT. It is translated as CASSPRGGADSGNTIYF.

In DNA form, the CDR3 reads TGCGCCAGCAGCCTAACACAGGGAATGCGGGGCTACACCTTC. Translation gives CASSLTQGMRGYTF. V usage is TRBV4-1 and J usage is TRBJ1-2; TRBD1 is a possible D gene (6 bases). The CDR3 consists of 14 residues. V was trimmed by 4 bases and J by 8 bases, leaving 17 bases between them. Germline V gene lookup returns CDR1 MGHRA and CDR2 YSYEKL.

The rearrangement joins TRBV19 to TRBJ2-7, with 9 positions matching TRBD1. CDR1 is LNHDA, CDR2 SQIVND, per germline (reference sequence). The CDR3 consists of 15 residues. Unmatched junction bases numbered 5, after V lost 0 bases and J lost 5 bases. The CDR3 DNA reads TGTGCCAGTAGTATAGAGAACAGGGGGCTGAACGAGCAGTACTTC. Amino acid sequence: CASSIENRGLNEQYF.

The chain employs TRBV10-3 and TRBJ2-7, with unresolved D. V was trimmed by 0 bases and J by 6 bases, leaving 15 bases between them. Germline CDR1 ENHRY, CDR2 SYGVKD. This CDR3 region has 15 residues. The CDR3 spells CAISESFAIAREQYF. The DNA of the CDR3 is TGTGCCATCAGTGAGTCATTTGCGATAGCTCGCGAGCAGTACTTC.

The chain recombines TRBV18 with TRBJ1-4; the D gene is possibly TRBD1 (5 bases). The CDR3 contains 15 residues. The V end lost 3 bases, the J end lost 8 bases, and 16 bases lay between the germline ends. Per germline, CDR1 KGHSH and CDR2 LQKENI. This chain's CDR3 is CASSPQVGGLEKLFF. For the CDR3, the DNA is TGTGCCAGCTCACCCCAAGTGGGGGGTTTAGAAAAACTGTTTTTT.

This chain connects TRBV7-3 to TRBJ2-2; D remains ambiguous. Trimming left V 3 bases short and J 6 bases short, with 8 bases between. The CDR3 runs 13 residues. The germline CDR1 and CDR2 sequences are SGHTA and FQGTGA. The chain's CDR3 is CASSFGSSGELFF. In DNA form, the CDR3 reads TGTGCCAGCAGCTTCGGGTCGTCCGGGGAGCTGTTTTTT. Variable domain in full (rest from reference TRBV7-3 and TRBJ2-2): GAGVSQTPSNKVTEKGKYVELRCDPISGHTALYWYRQSLGQGPEFLIYFQGTGAADDSGLPNDRFFAVRPEGSVSTLKIQRTERGDSAVYLCASSFGSSGELFFGEGSRLTVL.

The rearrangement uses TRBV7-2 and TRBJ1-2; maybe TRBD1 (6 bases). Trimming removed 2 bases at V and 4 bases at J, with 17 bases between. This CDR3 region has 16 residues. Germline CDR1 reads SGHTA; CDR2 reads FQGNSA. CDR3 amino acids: CASSLRGGGLSYGYTF. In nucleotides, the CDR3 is TGTGCCAGCAGCTTACGGGGAGGGGGACTGAGCTATGGCTACACCTTC.

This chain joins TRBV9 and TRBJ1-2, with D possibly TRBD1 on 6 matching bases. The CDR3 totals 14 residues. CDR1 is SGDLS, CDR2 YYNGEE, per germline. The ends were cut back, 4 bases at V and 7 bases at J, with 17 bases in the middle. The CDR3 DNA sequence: TGTGCCAGCAGCCCCTCGGGGGGGCAGGGTGGCTACACCTTC. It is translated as CASSPSGGQGGYTF.